The 26 T cell receptor beta chains in this list originate from one sample, sequenced in a study of MAIT cells during Salmonella Paratyphi A infection. Study conclusions and caveats: MAIT TRBV usage was oligoclonal, favouring TRBV20 and TRBV6.

Regarding time point: mid-infection, around enteric fever diagnosis. Valpha7.2+ CD161+ T cells were sorted by flow cytometry as MAIT cells. In TCRdb, the 5' RACE reads were re-called with MiXCR into one record per CDR3 protein. The sample has hundreds of distinct CDR3 sequences, about 30% seen once; the top ten hold around 25%. The antigens these receptors bind are not known. The material was MAIT cells from PBMCs, obtained at the middle sampling point of the challenge study. These receptors came from a person between 18 and 75 years old who was deliberately infected with Salmonella Paratyphi A in a paratyphoid fever challenge study.

V usage is TRBV20-1 and J usage is TRBJ1-1, with D maybe TRBD1 (5 bases). The V gene's germline CDR1 is DFQATT and CDR2 SNEGSKA (reference sequence). The V and J ends lost 7 bases and 5 bases respectively, with 17 bases between them. The length of the CDR3 is 13 residues. CDR3 sequence (DNA): TGCAGTGAAGGGGTCGGGGTTGAAACTGAAGCTTTCTTT. This sequence encodes CSEGVGVETEAFF.

By share of the sample, this clonotype is large (0.1 to 1%). The V and J genes are TRBV4-2 and TRBJ2-7; possibly TRBD2 for D (7 bases). Germline CDR1 reads LGHNA; CDR2 reads YNFKEQ. The CDR3 covers 16 residues. Trimming took off 0 bases at V and 4 bases at J, with 16 bases between the two ends. The DNA for the CDR3 is TGTGCCAGCAGCCAAGATCTTGGGGGAGGGGGTTACGAGCAGTACTTC. Protein sequence: CASSQDLGGGGYEQYF.

V is TRBV20-1 and J is TRBJ2-7, with D perhaps TRBD2 (6 bases). CDR1 and CDR2 (germline): DFQATT, SNEGSKA (reference sequence). V lost 1 base and J lost 0, with 13 bases in between. This CDR3 is 15 amino acids long. The CDR3 protein is CSARVSREASYEQYF. The DNA of the CDR3 is TGCAGTGCTAGAGTCTCGAGGGAGGCCTCCTACGAGCAGTACTTC.

By its share, this clonotype is large. The V gene is TRBV20-1, the J gene TRBJ2-7, with 8 positions matching TRBD2. The germline CDR1 and CDR2 sequences are DFQATT and SNEGSKA (reference sequence). The V gene end was trimmed by 0 bases and the J gene end by 6 bases; junction bases not matched to a gene: 10. CDR3 size: 15 residues. CDR3 coding DNA: TGCAGTGCTAGAGATCCGAAGCGGGAGACAAGCGAGCAGTACTTC. This encodes CSARDPKRETSEQYF.

As to this clonotype: The conserved closing phenylalanine or tryptophan is absent in this CDR3, likely reflecting a read error. The chain couples TRBV12-3 or TRBV12-4 to TRBJ2-1, with 9 positions matching TRBD1. V dropped 9 bases and J dropped 7; count of bases not matched to a gene: 1. The CDR3 runs 11 residues. CDR3 DNA: TGTGCCAGGACAGGGGGAAATGAGCAGTTCTAC. Translating it yields CARTGGNEQFY.

The rearrangement uses TRBV4-1 and TRBJ1-2; D remains ambiguous. CDR3 length: 15 amino acids. Trimming took off 0 bases at V and 8 bases at J, with 16 bases between the two ends. Germline-derived CDR1 and CDR2 are MGHRA and YSYEKL. Here the CDR3 reads CASSQELGAFGGYTF. The CDR3 nucleotides read TGCGCCAGCAGCCAAGAATTAGGTGCATTCGGGGGCTACACCTTC.

The genes are TRBV4-1 and TRBJ1-2; 8 bases align to TRBD1. Germline CDR1 MGHRA, CDR2 YSYEKL. V lost 1 base, J lost 7 bases, and 5 bases stayed unmatched. CDR3 length: 14 amino acids. Here the CDR3 DNA reads TGCGCCAGCAGCCAAGCTCCAGGGGGCAGTGGCTACACCTTC. Its translation: CASSQAPGGSGYTF.

V is TRBV20-1 and J is TRBJ2-1; 12 positions agree with TRBD2. Germline V lookup: CDR1 DFQATT, CDR2 SNEGSKA (reference sequence). The CDR3 is made up of 16 amino acids. The V segment lost 2 bases and the J segment 3 bases; nucleotides outside the gene matches: 5. CDR3 residues: CSARSSGRALYNEQFF. The DNA for the CDR3 is TGCAGTGCTAGATCTAGCGGGAGGGCCCTCTACAATGAGCAGTTCTTC.

The rearrangement joins TRBV10-1 to TRBJ2-7, with D perhaps matching TRBD1 or TRBD2 (5 bases each). Trimming pared 6 bases from V and 3 bases from J, leaving 18 bases between. Germline V gives CDR1 WNHNN, CDR2 SYGVQD (reference sequence). The CDR3 is 15 residues long. CDR3 DNA: TGCGCCAGCAGGACGGACACAGCAGCGGACTACGAGCAGTACTTC. It translates to CASRTDTAADYEQYF.

This clonotype ranks as large (0.1 to 1%). The chain recombines TRBV6-4 with TRBJ2-3; 9 bases map to TRBD2. CDR3 length: 15 residues. The germline V gene has CDR1 MRHNA and CDR2 SNTAGT. With V trimmed by 0 bases and J by 5 bases, 3 bases remained unmatched. The CDR3: CASSDSTSGGDTQYF. CDR3 coding DNA: TGTGCCAGCAGTGACTCGACTAGCGGAGGAGATACGCAGTATTTT.

In its sample, this clonotype ranks as large (0.1 to 1%). This rearrangement joins TRBV28 to TRBJ2-3, with TRBD2 matching 7 bases. This CDR3 region has 14 residues. Germline V gene data show CDR1 as MDHEN and CDR2 as SYDVKM. The junction had 5 bases not matched to a gene; V was cut back by 5 bases and J by 3 bases. The CDR3 here is CASSPPRETDTQYF. CDR3 coding DNA: TGTGCCAGCAGTCCGCCGCGGGAGACAGATACGCAGTATTTT.

The chain has TRBV12-3 or TRBV12-4 and TRBJ2-1; the D is unclear. Trimming removed 6 bases at V and 8 bases at J, with 11 bases between. The CDR3 spans 12 residues. CDR3 in amino acids: CASSTHSHEQFF. In nucleotides, the CDR3 is TGTGCCAGCAGCACCCATTCTCATGAGCAGTTCTTC.

This clonotype was detected only a few times. The chain joins TRBV4-2 to TRBJ2-6, with D maybe TRBD2 (5 bases). The germline V gene has CDR1 LGHNA and CDR2 YNFKEQ. Trimming took 0 bases from V and 4 from J, leaving 10 bases between them. This CDR3 spans 16 amino acids. CDR3 DNA sequence: TGTGCCAGCAGCCAAGACCGAGGGTCGGGGGCCAACGTCCTGACTTTC. Translation: CASSQDRGSGANVLTF.

The chain employs TRBV4-2 and TRBJ1-1; 10 bases are a match to TRBD1. J was trimmed by 5 bases and V by 6 bases; bases with no gene match: 6. This CDR3 is built from 14 residues. CDR1 is LGHNA, CDR2 YNFKEQ, per germline. Written as DNA, the CDR3 is TGTGCCAGCAGTGAAGGGACAGGGGAAACTGAAGCTTTCTTT. It encodes CASSEGTGETEAFF.

This chain joins TRBV20-1 and TRBJ2-7; a possible D gene is TRBD2 (5 bases). V was shortened by 7 bases and J by 3 bases, with 16 bases between the two germline ends. This CDR3 has 13 amino acids. The germline CDR1 and CDR2 sequences are DFQATT and SNEGSKA (reference sequence). The CDR3 here is CSVPGSADYEQYF. CDR3 coding DNA: TGCAGTGTTCCGGGATCGGCTGACTACGAGCAGTACTTC.

This clonotype is large. This chain uses TRBV20-1 with TRBJ2-2, with 11 nucleotides matching TRBD2. Germline V gene lookup returns CDR1 DFQATT and CDR2 SNEGSKA (reference sequence). The CDR3 runs 16 residues. Trimming took 2 bases from V and 5 from J; bases not matched to a gene: 7. CDR3 sequence (DNA): TGCAGTGCTAGAAGGCTAGCGGGAGGTGAAACCGGGGAGCTGTTTTTT. Translating it yields CSARRLAGGETGELFF.

The chain employs TRBV4-2 and TRBJ2-7, with a tentative D call TRBD2 (6 bases). V was trimmed by 1 base and J by 5 bases, leaving 12 bases between them. The CDR3 sequence is 14 residues long. Germline values: CDR1 LGHNA, CDR2 YNFKEQ. CDR3 residues: CASSQVLGEDEQYF. The CDR3 DNA sequence: TGTGCCAGCAGCCAAGTTCTTGGGGAGGACGAGCAGTACTTC.

The V call is TRBV2, the J call TRBJ2-1, with 10 nucleotides matching TRBD2. CDR1 and CDR2 from the germline V gene are SNHLY and FYNNEI. The CDR3 totals 16 residues. Trimming took 0 bases from V and 8 from J; bases not matched to a gene: 7. CDR3 coding DNA: TGTGCCAGCAGTGAAGCGGCTAGCGGGAGTCGGCATGAGCAGTTCTTC. Its protein product is CASSEAASGSRHEQFF.

This chain joins TRBV4-2 and TRBJ2-7; 9 bases agree with TRBD1. V lost 1 base to trimming and J lost 2 bases; unmatched junction nucleotides: 3. Germline lookup yields CDR1 LGHNA and CDR2 YNFKEQ. This CDR3 is built from 15 residues. The CDR3 DNA reads TGTGCCAGCAGCCAAGTCGGACAGGGGACCTACGAGCAGTACTTC. Translation gives CASSQVGQGTYEQYF.

This clonotype is labeled large. This chain joins TRBV20-1 and TRBJ2-1; D might be TRBD2 (6 bases). The ends were cut back, 3 bases at V and 4 bases at J, with 16 bases in the middle. This CDR3 contains 15 residues. From germline, CDR1 is DFQATT and CDR2 SNEGSKA (reference sequence). The CDR3 here is CSASELAQDYNEQFF. For the CDR3, the DNA is TGCAGTGCTAGTGAGCTAGCGCAGGATTACAATGAGCAGTTCTTC.

As concerns this clonotype: A much more abundant neighbour one base away suggests this may be a read error. The CDR3 does not close with the conserved phenylalanine or tryptophan, likely indicating a read error. The rearrangement joins TRBV20-1 to TRBJ2-3; 13 positions agree with TRBD2. After removal of 6 bases from V and 2 bases from J, the junction contained 8 bases not matched to a gene. CDR1 DFQATT and CDR2 SNEGSKA come from the germline V gene (reference sequence). The CDR3 spans 16 residues. CDR3 DNA sequence: TGCAGTGCACACGGGACTAGCGGGATGGACACAGATACGCAGTATTTG. This sequence encodes CSAHGTSGMDTDTQYL.

This chain connects TRBV7-2 to TRBJ2-7, with D unresolved. The germline V and J ends were trimmed by 4 bases and 3 bases, with 7 bases remaining between them. This CDR3 is 12 amino acids long. Germline assignment: CDR1 SGHTA and CDR2 FQGNSA. The DNA for the CDR3 is TGTGCCAGCAGCTACCCCCTCTACGAGCAGTACTTC. Translated: CASSYPLYEQYF.

This clonotype is labeled large. The CDR3 is CASSDAQGGTGELFF. CDR3 DNA: TGTGCCAGCAGTGACGCGCAGGGGGGCACCGGGGAGCTGTTTTTT. The genes are TRBV6-4 and TRBJ2-2, with D possibly being TRBD1 (7 bases). V shed 2 bases and J shed 4 bases, with 11 bases lying between them. The CDR3 spans 15 residues. Germline V CDR1 and CDR2: MRHNA, SNTAGT.

This clonotype is medium-sized (0.01 to 0.1%) by share. The chain joins TRBV20-1 to TRBJ2-3; 14 positions agree with TRBD2. After removal of 6 bases from V and 1 base from J, the junction contained 12 bases not matched to a gene. There are 18 residues in the CDR3. Germline V gene data show CDR1 as DFQATT and CDR2 as SNEGSKA (reference sequence). The CDR3 coding sequence is TGCAGTGCGGGAGGGACTAGCGGGAGTGGCGGGGGCACAGATACGCAGTATTTT. Encoded protein: CSAGGTSGSGGGTDTQYF.

This sequence joins TRBV12-3 or TRBV12-4 and TRBJ2-2, with 9 bases matching TRBD1. The V segment lost 7 bases and the J segment 6 bases; nucleotides outside the gene matches: 9. The CDR3 totals 15 residues. CDR3 bases: TGTGCCAGCATCCCCTTGGGACAGGGCTCCGGGGAGCTGTTTTTT. Protein: CASIPLGQGSGELFF.

By sample share, this clonotype is large. The chain joins TRBV29-1 to TRBJ1-2; 7 bases are a match to TRBD1. The CDR3 extends over 13 amino acids. The germline CDR1 and CDR2 sequences are SQVTM and ANQGSEA. Trimming removed 3 bases from V and 3 bases from J; junction bases left unmatched: 4. In nucleotides, the CDR3 is TGCAGCGTTGATACGGGACAGCACTATGGCTACACCTTC. Protein product: CSVDTGQHYGYTF.